The following is a TCR beta chain sequence with its context. It lacks a known antigen. Per-base quality was not reported, and no clone a single base away is much larger than it. The germline V gene (reference sequence) sets CDR1 to MNHEY and CDR2 to SMNVEV. The cysteine opens and the phenylalanine closes a CDR3 of 16 amino acids. Of all the DNA, just the CDR3 is kept, 48 bases in frame from base 1. V loses 8 bases of germline sequence and J loses 2 bases, and the interval between the two ends is 16 bases. This entry comes from a study of blood T cell repertoires in COVID-19 (dated by TCRdb to the early 2020s). In the study overall: The collaborator samples originated in the United States, Italy and Spain and spanned the acute and convalescent phases of COVID-19. The material from the prospective study consisted of cDNA or gDNA derived from T cells, B-cell-depleted T cells, or PBMCs. Deeply sampled blood TCRbeta repertoires from subjects exposed to, actively infected with, or recovered from COVID-19 were included in the dataset. The repertoires were released in a freely available public database intended as a resource for research on the immune response to SARS-CoV-2. The samples were drawn from two sources: the first 160 participants of the ongoing ImmuneRACE study, and 950 to 1,500 subjects contributed by 6 global collaborators. Sample metadata almost always included a de-identified subject ID, COVID-19 status, age in years and sex. Where HLA class I and class II types were available, the types were taken from metadata supplied by the sample provider, not from assay-based typing.

TCRbeta CDR3 regions were amplified from genomic DNA using the immunoSEQ Assay, a bias-controlled multiplex PCR. The paper's data handling went like this. The number of nucleated cells in each sample was estimated from the amplification of reference gene primers within the assay. To quantify the absolute abundance of each unique TCRbeta CDR3 rearrangement, sequence reads were collapsed and filtered. For each sample, productive Simpson clonality was calculated by taking the square root of Simpson's diversity index across productive rearrangements. Sourced from immuneACCESS, this table was stored by TCRdb with only in-frame sequences that have V and J called. A share of the clones is absent; for the studies checked, an unresolved V gene accounts for under half, and the remainder has no known explanation. The DNA was the basis for D and trimming; V, J and clone size are from that table. The sample yields about 250,000 clones; roughly 80% were counted once. The top ten clonotypes cover 4% to 5% of the sample.

Study-level results and caveats: How much clinical and demographic metadata was included differed by source and by participant, and the metadata was provided uncurated.

The collaborating institutions used their own protocols to collect whole blood in K2EDTA tubes. For TCRbeta analysis, collaborators shipped samples as frozen whole blood, isolated PBMCs, or DNA extracted from either of those sample types. The chain uses TRBV27 and TRBJ1-6; TRBD1 is perhaps the D gene, given 5 matching bases. Sequencing input: peripheral blood. The receptor was derived from a woman in her sixties or seventies with acute or convalescent COVID-19. This receptor has the CDR3 CASASGGSPYNSPLHF. The DNA is TGTGCCAGCGCCTCGGGGGGGTCCCCCTATAATTCACCCCTCCACTTT.